This passage covers 21 T cell receptor beta chains from one sample sequenced in a study of cytomegalovirus exposure and HLA in healthy donors. Use of 60 Vbeta and 13 Jbeta primers characterized the PCR. Method: immunoSEQ multiplex PCR; TCRdb's copy keeps in-frame clones and lacks some. Of about 140,000 clones detected, about three quarters appear once; the ten largest clones hold approximately 2%. What was sequenced was PBMCs. The receptors stem from a middle-aged man in good health and CMV-seronegative.

In DNA, the CDR3 is TGTGCCTGGACACCAGACACAACTACGCAGTATTTT. Amino acids: CAWTPDTTTQYF. The chain has TRBV30 and TRBJ2-3; D gene uncertain. The germline V and J ends were trimmed by 4 bases and 8 bases, with 13 bases remaining between them. There are 12 residues in the CDR3. CDR1 and CDR2 (germline): GTSNPN, SVGIG (reference sequence).

The chain couples TRBV28 to TRBJ2-1; 11 bases align to TRBD2. Germline CDR1 MDHEN, CDR2 SYDVKM. Trimming removed 3 bases from V and 0 bases from J; junction bases left unmatched: 7. The CDR3 spans 18 residues. In DNA form, the CDR3 reads TGTGCCAGCAGTTTCCTTTGGGGACTAGCGGACTCCTACAATGAGCAGTTCTTC. It codes for CASSFLWGLADSYNEQFF.

The gene calls are TRBV10-3 and TRBJ2-7; D is possibly TRBD2 (6 bases). Trimming removed 6 bases from V and 3 bases from J, with 15 bases in between. CDR3 length: 14 residues. Germline assignment: CDR1 ENHRY and CDR2 SYGVKD. The DNA of the CDR3 is TGTGCCATCAGGGGAGGCGGCAGGGACTACGAGCAGTACTTC. Encoded protein: CAIRGGGRDYEQYF.

The table lists this clone with a count of one. This chain joins TRBV28 and TRBJ1-2; TRBD1 is a possible D gene (6 bases). The CDR3 spans 15 residues. The germline gives CDR1 MDHEN, CDR2 SYDVKM. V lost 5 bases and J lost 7, with 20 bases in between. Here the CDR3 reads CASSRTPRGEGGYTF. CDR3 in DNA: TGTGCCAGCAGTCGGACCCCCAGGGGAGAGGGTGGCTACACCTTC.

This clone was seen just once. The chain's CDR3 is CASSFSSGLAKNIQYF. DNA of the CDR3: TGCGCCAGCAGCTTCTCCAGCGGGTTAGCCAAAAACATTCAGTACTTC. The rearrangement links TRBV5-1 to TRBJ2-4, with D perhaps matching TRBD2 (6 bases). The CDR3 consists of 16 residues. CDR1 is SGHRS and CDR2 is YFSETQ in the germline V gene. Trimming cost V 2 bases and J 0 bases, with 12 bases left between them.

The sample holds one count of this clone. V gene TRBV28 combines with J gene TRBJ2-2, with 12 nucleotides matching TRBD2. Losses at the gene ends were 8 bases for V and 7 bases for J; bases not matched to a gene: 11. Germline assignment: CDR1 MDHEN and CDR2 SYDVKM. The CDR3 is 16 amino acids. As DNA, the CDR3 is TGTGCCAGCGCTCCTCGCCTAGCGGGGGGGGTCGGGGAGCTGTTTTTT. Amino acid sequence: CASAPRLAGGVGELFF. Full variable domain (rest looked up from reference TRBV28 and TRBJ2-2): DVKVTQSSRYLVKRTGEKVFLECVQDMDHENMFWYRQDPGLGLRLIYFSYDVKMKEKGDIPEGYSVSREKKERFSLILESASTNQTSMYLCASAPRLAGGVGELFFGEGSRLTVL.

The V and J genes are TRBV6-1 and TRBJ2-7; D is unresolved. Looked up from germline, CDR1 is MNHNS and CDR2 is SASEGT. The germline V and J ends were trimmed by 1 base and 3 bases, with 16 bases remaining between them. The CDR3 runs to 16 residues. For the CDR3, the DNA is TGTGCCAGCAGTGAAGGGCCTTACAGCTTAAACTACGAGCAGTACTTC. Protein: CASSEGPYSLNYEQYF.

This clone has just one count. The chain uses TRBV4-1 and TRBJ2-7; no clear D. Looked up from germline, CDR1 is MGHRA and CDR2 is YSYEKL. This CDR3 comprises 13 residues. Trimming took 0 bases from V and 4 from J, leaving 7 bases between them. The CDR3 protein is CASSQEWPYEQYF. CDR3 sequence (DNA): TGCGCCAGCAGCCAAGAATGGCCGTACGAGCAGTACTTC.

The genes are TRBV11-2 and TRBJ1-4; 7 bases fit TRBD1. Trimming took 5 bases from V and 7 from J; bases not matched to a gene: 10. The CDR3 has 15 residues. The germline CDR1 and CDR2 sequences are SGHAT and FQNNGV. This chain's CDR3 is CASSLITTGTEKLFF. The CDR3 nucleotides read TGTGCCAGCAGCCTCATCACGACAGGGACTGAAAAACTGTTTTTT. Using reference TRBV11-2 and TRBJ1-4 for the parts outside the CDR3, the full variable domain is EAGVAQSPRYKIIEKRQSVAFWCNPISGHATLYWYQQILGQGPKLLIQFQNNGVVDDSQLPKDRFSAERLKGVDSTLKIQPAKLEDSAVYLCASSLITTGTEKLFFGSGTQLSVL.

The chain joins TRBV5-4 to TRBJ2-7, with D tentatively TRBD2 (6 bases). Germline V gives CDR1 SGHNT, CDR2 YYREEE (reference sequence). CDR3 length: 15 residues. The V end was cut by 3 bases, the J end by 2 bases, with 15 bases between. CDR3 sequence (DNA): TGTGCCAGCAGCTCTCGAGGAGGGGTCCCCTACGAGCAGTACTTC. This codes for CASSSRGGVPYEQYF.

The chain links TRBV6-5 to TRBJ2-7, with TRBD1 matching over 8 bases. The V gene's germline CDR1 is MNHEY and CDR2 SVGAGI. V shed 5 bases and J 3 bases; nucleotides not matched to a gene: 6. The CDR3 runs to 14 residues. CDR3 nucleotide sequence: TGTGCCAGCAGTAAGGACAGGGCACTCTACGAGCAGTACTTC. It yields the protein CASSKDRALYEQYF.

V usage is TRBV19 and J usage is TRBJ1-2, with TRBD1 identical over 7 bases. The V gene end was trimmed by 5 bases and the J gene end by 4 bases; junction bases not matched to a gene: 7. Germline lookup yields CDR1 LNHDA and CDR2 SQIVND (reference sequence). The CDR3 loop spans 14 amino acids. The DNA of the CDR3 is TGTGCCAGTAGTGTGCCCGGGACAGTCTATGGCTACACCTTC. Translated: CASSVPGTVYGYTF.

The chain uses TRBV18 and TRBJ2-3; 9 nucleotides line up with TRBD2. Germline CDR1 and CDR2: KGHSH and LQKENI. V trimming: 8 bases; J trimming: 0 bases; junction bases outside the gene matches: 9. CDR3 size: 16 residues. CDR3 coding DNA: TGTGCCAGCACTTACCCCCTAGCGGGGAGCACAGATACGCAGTATTTT. This codes for CASTYPLAGSTDTQYF. Full variable domain (remainder filled in from reference TRBV18 and TRBJ2-3): NAGVMQNPRHLVRRRGQEARLRCSPMKGHSHVYWYRQLPEEGLKFMVYLQKENIIDESGMPKERFSAEFPKEGPSILRIQQVVRGDSAAYFCASTYPLAGSTDTQYFGPGTRLTVL.

The V call is TRBV28, the J call TRBJ1-2; TRBD1 aligns across 7 bases. The CDR3 consists of 12 residues. Germline assignment: CDR1 MDHEN and CDR2 SYDVKM. J gave up 13 bases and V 6 bases, and 11 bases lay outside the gene matches. As DNA, the CDR3 is TGTGCCAGCAGCCCGCGACAGGGAGAGGGCACCTTC. It yields the protein CASSPRQGEGTF.

The gene calls are TRBV28 and TRBJ2-7; 9 bases agree with TRBD2. The V gene end was trimmed by 5 bases and the J gene end by 5 bases; junction bases not matched to a gene: 16. This CDR3 is built from 17 residues. Germline-derived CDR1 and CDR2 are MDHEN and SYDVKM. The CDR3 loop reads CASSPWSSGSGVNEQYF. DNA of the CDR3: TGTGCCAGCAGTCCCTGGAGTAGCGGGAGTGGAGTCAACGAGCAGTACTTC.

The chain uses TRBV6-4 and TRBJ2-3, with 10 nucleotides matching TRBD2. This CDR3 is 16 amino acids long. The germline gives CDR1 MRHNA, CDR2 SNTAGT. V gave up 2 bases and J gave up 2 bases; unmatched junction bases: 4. The CDR3 nucleotides are TGTGCCAGCAGTGACCGGACTAGCGGAGACACAGATACGCAGTATTTT. Its translation: CASSDRTSGDTDTQYF.

The chain combines TRBV30 with TRBJ1-5; 7 bases fit TRBD1. In germline, CDR1 is GTSNPN, CDR2 SVGIG (reference sequence). The length of the CDR3 is 20 residues. The J segment lost 0 bases and the V segment lost 2 bases, leaving 19 bases of the junction unmatched. The CDR3 region is CAWSIDPWNRGGNSNQPQHF. Here the CDR3 DNA reads TGTGCCTGGAGTATCGACCCTTGGAACAGGGGCGGTAATAGCAATCAGCCCCAGCATTTT.

This clone was seen a single time. The rearrangement links TRBV5-4 to TRBJ2-3; 8 bases map to TRBD1. Germline CDR1 SGHNT, CDR2 YYREEE (reference sequence). With 1 base clipped from V and 0 bases from J, the junction kept 10 bases outside the gene matches. There are 18 residues in the CDR3. The CDR3 DNA sequence: TGTGCCAGCAGCTTGATGGCAGGGGGCCCAACTAGCACAGATACGCAGTATTTT. Its protein product is CASSLMAGGPTSTDTQYF.

The chain has TRBV19 and TRBJ2-7; the D gene is possibly TRBD2 (6 bases). The CDR3 runs 12 residues. Trimming took off 9 bases at V and 3 bases at J, with 12 bases between the two ends. CDR1 is LNHDA and CDR2 is SQIVND in the germline V gene (reference sequence). The DNA for the CDR3 is TGTGCCAGCGGAGGGTGGGGCTACGAGCAGTACTTC. Translation: CASGGWGYEQYF.

The chain links TRBV30 to TRBJ2-3; 7 bases are a match to TRBD2. The CDR3 spans 15 residues. Germline trimming cut 2 bases from V and 4 bases from J; bases unmatched to any gene: 9. Germline V CDR1 and CDR2: GTSNPN, SVGIG (reference sequence). This chain's CDR3 is CAWSRGGREADTQYF. CDR3 nucleotide sequence: TGTGCCTGGAGTCGGGGCGGGAGAGAGGCAGATACGCAGTATTTT.

The rearrangement uses TRBV28 and TRBJ1-5; D remains ambiguous. The CDR3 loop spans 14 amino acids. Germline assignment: CDR1 MDHEN and CDR2 SYDVKM. Trimming removed 3 bases at V and 0 bases at J, with 6 bases between. The CDR3: CASSFGGSNQPQHF. CDR3 bases: TGTGCCAGCAGTTTCGGCGGTAGCAATCAGCCCCAGCATTTT. The whole variable domain, filled in from reference TRBV28 and TRBJ1-5, reads DVKVTQSSRYLVKRTGEKVFLECVQDMDHENMFWYRQDPGLGLRLIYFSYDVKMKEKGDIPEGYSVSREKKERFSLILESASTNQTSMYLCASSFGGSNQPQHFGDGTRLSIL.